The next 20 T cell receptor beta chains were all read from a single sample in a study of OX40 agonist ivuxolimab in advanced cancers. The method was immunoSEQ multiplex PCR; TCRdb's version includes in-frame clones alone and lacks a portion of them. The sample gives 60,000 to 80,000 clones, over 70% of which show up once; 5% is in the top ten. Sequenced here: CD4+ or CD8+ T cells sorted from blood, sampled in a trial of the OX40 agonist ivuxolimab. These receptors all stem from an adult with an advanced solid tumor such as melanoma, head and neck, liver or kidney cancer.

The rearrangement links TRBV23-1 to TRBJ1-6, with 9 bases lining up with TRBD1. TRBV23-1 has ORF status, its function being uncertain. V lost 5 bases and J lost 8; bases outside the gene matches: 10. This CDR3 is built from 16 residues. The CDR3 is CASSTHRGRSDSPLHF. Here the CDR3 DNA reads TGCGCCAGCAGTACACACAGGGGGCGCTCGGATTCACCCCTCCACTTT.

The chain is built from TRBV5-4 and TRBJ2-1; D call uncertain. Germline CDR1 SGHNT, CDR2 YYREEE (reference sequence). Trimming removed 0 bases at V and 6 bases at J, with 7 bases between. CDR3 length: 13 residues. The CDR3 nucleotides read TGTGCCAGCAGCTTGGCCTTGGGCAATGAGCAGTTCTTC. Protein: CASSLALGNEQFF.

Details on this clone: It may be a read error: a sequence one base away is much more abundant. V gene TRBV2 combines with J gene TRBJ1-1; 10 bases line up with TRBD1. CDR1 is SNHLY, CDR2 FYNNEI, per germline. The CDR3 loop spans 12 amino acids. J gave up 5 bases and V 6 bases, and 0 bases lay outside the gene matches. The CDR3 is CASRDRGTEAFF. The CDR3 nucleotides are TGTGCCAGCAGGGACAGGGGGACTGAAGCTTTCTTT.

This chain connects TRBV29-1 to TRBJ2-3; tentatively, D is TRBD1 (5 bases). Germline V CDR1 and CDR2: SQVTM, ANQGSEA. Deletions cut 4 bases from V and 11 bases from J, with 13 bases between. The length of the CDR3 is 11 residues. Here the CDR3 reads CSVVRVLEQYF. Here the CDR3 DNA reads TGCAGCGTTGTCAGGGTTCTTGAGCAGTATTTT.

The chain has TRBV2 and TRBJ2-7, with 9 bases aligning to TRBD2. V was pared by 6 bases and J by 7 bases, with 13 bases of the junction left unmatched. The CDR3 extends over 15 amino acids. Germline assignment: CDR1 SNHLY and CDR2 FYNNEI. The DNA of the CDR3 is TGTGCCAGCAGACCGACCAGCGGGGGGCCCGGGGAGCAGTACTTC. This codes for CASRPTSGGPGEQYF.

The CDR3 is CASSLDREEQAFF. In DNA, the CDR3 is TGTGCCAGCAGCTTAGATCGGGAAGAGCAAGCTTTCTTT. The chain employs TRBV11-1 and TRBJ1-1; D is undetermined. With 1 base removed from V and 9 bases from J, the gap between germline ends came to 12 bases. Germline CDR1 is SGHAT and CDR2 is FQDESV (reference sequence). The CDR3 is 13 amino acids.

The chain recombines TRBV5-1 with TRBJ2-3; 7 bases are shared with TRBD2. V dropped 1 base and J dropped 0; count of bases not matched to a gene: 5. The CDR3 is 16 amino acids. CDR1 is SGHRS and CDR2 is YFSETQ in the germline V gene. The CDR3 nucleotides read TGCGCCAGCAGCTTGAGACTAGCAACTAGCACAGATACGCAGTATTTT. It is translated as CASSLRLATSTDTQYF. The variable domain in full, completed from reference TRBV5-1 and TRBJ2-3, reads KAGVTQTPRYLIKTRGQQVTLSCSPISGHRSVSWYQQTPGQGLQFLFEYFSETQRNKGNFPGRFSGRQFSNSRSEMNVSTLELGDSALYLCASSLRLATSTDTQYFGPGTRLTVL.

This clone was detected only once. This chain's CDR3 is CASSVQGDTDTQYF. DNA for the CDR3: TGTGCCAGCAGTGTCCAAGGGGACACAGATACGCAGTATTTT. The chain combines TRBV6-4 with TRBJ2-3, with D perhaps TRBD1 (5 bases). The germline CDR1 and CDR2 sequences are MRHNA and SNTAGT. Trimming removed 4 bases at V and 2 bases at J, with 10 bases between. The CDR3 has 14 amino acids.

This clone turned up a few times. The rearrangement uses TRBV29-1 and TRBJ1-1, with D perhaps matching TRBD1 (6 bases). The V end lost 7 bases, the J end lost 5 bases, and 11 bases lay between the germline ends. Looked up from germline, CDR1 is SQVTM and CDR2 is ANQGSEA. This CDR3 is built from 11 residues. This chain's CDR3 is CSAPGETEAFF. The CDR3 DNA is TGCAGCGCACCAGGGGAGACTGAAGCTTTCTTT.

This chain connects TRBV25-1 to TRBJ2-7; TRBD1 aligns across 9 bases. Germline assignment: CDR1 MGHDK and CDR2 SYGVNS. With V trimmed by 6 bases and J by 4 bases, 1 base remained unmatched. The CDR3 covers 12 residues. The CDR3 DNA reads as TGTGCCAGCAGACAGGGGGCGTACGAGCAGTACTTC. It codes for CASRQGAYEQYF.

The rearrangement uses TRBV4-3 and TRBJ2-2; 8 positions match TRBD1. Per the germline V gene, CDR1 is LGHNA and CDR2 is YSLEER. The CDR3 covers 17 residues. The trim removed 2 bases at V and 1 base at J, leaving 6 bases unmatched. CDR3 in amino acids: CASSQSRGTGNTGELFF. DNA of the CDR3: TGCGCCAGCAGCCAATCTCGCGGGACAGGGAACACCGGGGAGCTGTTTTTT.

The chain has TRBV6-4 and TRBJ2-7; D unclear. With 3 bases removed from V and 2 bases from J, the gap between germline ends came to 11 bases. Looked up from germline, CDR1 is MRHNA and CDR2 is SNTAGT. The CDR3 length is 14 residues. DNA for the CDR3: TGTGCCAGCAGTGATCCCGGCGGTCCCTACGAGCAGTACTTC. The encoded protein is CASSDPGGPYEQYF.

V gene TRBV7-8 combines with J gene TRBJ1-1, with 8 bases aligning to TRBD1. This CDR3 comprises 17 residues. V shed 3 bases, J shed 1 base, and the junction held 10 bases outside the gene matches. Germline loops: CDR1 SGHVS, CDR2 FQNEAQ. CDR3 nucleotides: TGTGCCAGCAGCTTTCGGGACAGGAAGGAGTCGAACACTGAAGCTTTCTTT. Translating it yields CASSFRDRKESNTEAFF.

In the case of this clone: Other DNA sequences from this sample encode an identical CDR3 as well. The CDR3 DNA sequence: TGTGCCAGTAGTATTCTGGGCAATCAGCCCCAGCATTTT. It translates to CASSILGNQPQHF. The J gene is TRBJ1-5, the V gene TRBV19; D unresolved. CDR1 and CDR2 (germline): LNHDA, SQIVND (reference sequence). Deletions cut 3 bases from V and 2 bases from J, with 5 bases between. The CDR3 has 13 amino acids.

The genes are TRBV5-1 and TRBJ1-6; D perhaps matches TRBD1 (5 bases). This CDR3 contains 13 residues. Germline CDR1 reads SGHRS; CDR2 reads YFSETQ. Trimming took 7 bases from V and 10 from J, leaving 15 bases between them. In nucleotides, the CDR3 is TGCGCCAGCGGCGAGGGGTTTGGCTCACCCCTCCACTTT. Translated: CASGEGFGSPLHF.

This clone was picked up one time. The V gene is TRBV7-8, the J gene TRBJ1-6; 12 bases map to TRBD1. The CDR3 is 16 residues long. V lost 8 bases to trimming and J lost 8 bases; unmatched junction nucleotides: 10. The germline V gene encodes CDR1 SGHVS and CDR2 FQNEAQ. The chain's CDR3 is CASLPRDRGRHSPLHF. CDR3 nucleotides: TGTGCCAGCTTGCCCCGGGACAGGGGGCGCCATTCACCCCTCCACTTT. The whole variable domain, remainder taken from reference TRBV7-8 and TRBJ1-6, is GAGVSQSPRYKVAKRGQDVALRCDPISGHVSLFWYQQALGQGPEFLTYFQNEAQLDKSGLPSDRFFAERPEGSVSTLKIQRTQQEDSAVYLCASLPRDRGRHSPLHFGNGTRLTVT.

The rearrangement uses TRBV5-5 and TRBJ2-3; D perhaps matches TRBD1 (5 bases). Trimming shortened V by 0 bases and J by 0 bases, and 8 bases separated the two germline ends. This CDR3 region has 15 residues. The V gene's germline CDR1 is SGHKS and CDR2 YYEKEE (reference sequence). Here the CDR3 DNA reads TGTGCCAGCAGCTTGGGGGGCCCTAGCACAGATACGCAGTATTTT. Its protein is CASSLGGPSTDTQYF.

The J gene is TRBJ2-6, the V gene TRBV9; D possibly uses TRBD1 or TRBD2 (5 bases each). This CDR3 comprises 18 residues. With 1 base removed from V and 1 base from J, the gap between germline ends came to 15 bases. CDR1 SGDLS and CDR2 YYNGEE come from the germline V gene. The CDR3 DNA follows: TGTGCCAGCAGCGTACGAATGGGTGGGGGTTCTGGGGCCAACGTCCTGACTTTC. Translated: CASSVRMGGGSGANVLTF. Supplemented by reference TRBV9 and TRBJ2-6, the full variable domain reads DSGVTQTPKHLITATGQRVTLRCSPRSGDLSVYWYQQSLDQGLQFLIQYYNGEERAKGNILERFSAQQFPDLHSELNLSSLELGDSALYFCASSVRMGGGSGANVLTFGAGSRLTVL.

In the case of this clone: Its ends do not fully match the called genes, so a read error is possible. The chain recombines TRBV7-7 with TRBJ2-2; the D gene is possibly TRBD1 (6 bases). The V gene's germline CDR1 is SSHAT and CDR2 FNYEAQ (reference sequence). This CDR3 is built from 17 residues. CDR3 sequence (DNA): TGTGCTAGCAGCTTCCGTCCACCCACAGGGAAGGCCGGGGAGCTGTTTTTT. Its translation is CASSFRPPTGKAGELFF.

V is TRBV7-2 and J is TRBJ1-2; D not certain. The germline V gene has CDR1 SGHTA and CDR2 FQGNSA. Trimming took 5 bases from V and 1 from J, leaving 14 bases between them. The CDR3 covers 15 residues. The CDR3 sequence is CASSPSRLLNYGYTF. DNA of the CDR3: TGTGCCAGCAGCCCCTCTCGGCTTCTTAACTATGGCTACACCTTC.